Reported below is one TCR beta chain. Its antigen remains undetermined. The sample holds no much larger clone one base away, and base qualities are not on file. The sample's time point, from its label and the paper: week 5, during vaccination. Each vaccine dose, consisting of 300 ug of a 20-mer mutant IDH1 peptide in Montanide, was administered subcutaneously with topical imiquimod. The donors had newly diagnosed IDH1-mutant astrocytomas of WHO grade 3 or 4 that showed loss of nuclear ATRX. The samples were drawn from NOA16, a multicentre, single-arm, open-label phase I trial in Germany that tested a mutant IDH1 peptide vaccine in humans for the first time. Genomic DNA for TCRB sequencing was isolated from EDTA blood with the DNeasy Blood and Tissue Kit. Compared with germline, V lacks 7 bases and J lacks 6 bases; bases without a gene match: 12. The CDR3, from cysteine to phenylalanine, totals 16 residues. Just CDR3 DNA is preserved here, 48 bases in frame from base 1. Via the germline V gene (reference sequence), CDR1 is MNHNY and CDR2 SVGAGI.

The sample belongs to a study of a mutant IDH1 vaccine in newly diagnosed glioma (dated by TCRdb to about 2021). With respect to the entire study: Across visits V03 through V10, patients got a total of eight vaccinations, given in weeks 1, 3, 5, 7, 11, 15, 19 and 23. For exploratory analyses, longitudinal TCRB deep sequencing was carried out in roughly 25 treated patients wherever samples were available. In the chemotherapy-containing groups, vaccination started alongside temozolomide cycles, whereas in patients who had radiotherapy alone it started 4-6 weeks after radiotherapy. Six visits were used for peripheral blood collection: V03 (baseline), V05, V07, V10, V12 and V13. Before enrollment, most patients had been given radiochemotherapy with temozolomide as standard therapy, while the rest had received either radiotherapy alone or temozolomide alone. Of the roughly 32 patients who were treated, around 60% were male and roughly 40% were female, and the mean age was roughly 40 years.

Points the paper makes about the study in general: Across multiple MHC alleles, vaccine-induced immune responses were seen in about 93% of patients. PBMC samples for TCRB deep sequencing were selected based on availability. The authors stated that sample limitations prevented analyses of patient blood samples from being reproduced. Pseudoprogression appeared unrelated to alterations in the top peripheral T cell clonotypes detected by TCRB sequencing.

Library construction relied on the immunoSEQ multiplex PCR assay. Rearranged TCR beta chain sequences were amplified using the hsTCRB Kit according to the manufacturer's protocol. TCRB libraries were sequenced on an Illumina MiSeq. In the paper's pipeline: The kit vendor's proprietary platform handled demultiplexing, trimming and gene mapping. TCRdb retrieved this table from immuneACCESS and kept in-frame rearrangements only. Not all clones are present; in checked studies, unresolved V genes account for under half, and no reason is known for the remainder. V, J and clone size derive from that table, while D and trimming were established from the DNA sequence. The sample includes 60,000 or so clones, with 82% observed a single time. Roughly 3.2% of the sample belongs to the ten largest clones.

Sequenced here: PBMCs, sampled from a glioma patient whose treatment included an IDH1 peptide vaccine. The receptor was isolated from a woman younger than 35 with glioma. Some clones in this sample may be carry-over from other donors' samples. In this chain, TRBV6-6 is recombined with TRBJ2-3; TRBD2 agrees with 11 junctional bases. CDR3 sequence: CASIPRSGRATDTQYF. The nucleotide sequence reads as follows: TGTGCCAGCATCCCCCGTAGCGGGAGGGCAACCGATACGCAGTATTTT.